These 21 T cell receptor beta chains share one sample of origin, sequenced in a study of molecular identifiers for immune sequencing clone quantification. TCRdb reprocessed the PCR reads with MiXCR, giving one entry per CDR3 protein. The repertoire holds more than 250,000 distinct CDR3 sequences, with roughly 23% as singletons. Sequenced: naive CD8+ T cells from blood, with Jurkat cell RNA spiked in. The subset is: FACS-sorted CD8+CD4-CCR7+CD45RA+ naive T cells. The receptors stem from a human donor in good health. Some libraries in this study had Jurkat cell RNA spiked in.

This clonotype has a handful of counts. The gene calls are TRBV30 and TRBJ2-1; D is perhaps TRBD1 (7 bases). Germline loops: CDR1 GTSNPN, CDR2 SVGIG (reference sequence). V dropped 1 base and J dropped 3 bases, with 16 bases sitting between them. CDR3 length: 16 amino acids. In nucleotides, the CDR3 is TGTGCCTGGAGTGAGGGAACAGGGGAGGACTACAATGAGCAGTTCTTC. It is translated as CAWSEGTGEDYNEQFF.

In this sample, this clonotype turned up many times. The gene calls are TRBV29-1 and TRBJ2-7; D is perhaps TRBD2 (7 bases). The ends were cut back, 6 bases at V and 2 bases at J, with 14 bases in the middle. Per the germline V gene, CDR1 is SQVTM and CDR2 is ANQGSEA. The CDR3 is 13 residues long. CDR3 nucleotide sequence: TGCAGCGTCGTGCCGGGGGGCGCCTACGAGCAGTACTTC. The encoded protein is CSVVPGGAYEQYF.

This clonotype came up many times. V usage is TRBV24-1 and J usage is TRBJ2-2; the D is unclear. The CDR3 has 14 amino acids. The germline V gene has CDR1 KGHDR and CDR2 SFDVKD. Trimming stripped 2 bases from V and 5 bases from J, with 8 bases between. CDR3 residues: CATSDYVETGELFF. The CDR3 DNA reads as TGTGCCACCAGTGATTATGTGGAAACCGGGGAGCTGTTTTTT.

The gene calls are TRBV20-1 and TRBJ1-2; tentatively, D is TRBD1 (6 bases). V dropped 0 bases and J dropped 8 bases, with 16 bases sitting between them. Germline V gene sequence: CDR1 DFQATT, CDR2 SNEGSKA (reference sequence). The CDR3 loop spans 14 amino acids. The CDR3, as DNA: TGCAGTGCTAGAGATATTGATCGGGGGCGCGGCTACACCTTC. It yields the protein CSARDIDRGRGYTF.

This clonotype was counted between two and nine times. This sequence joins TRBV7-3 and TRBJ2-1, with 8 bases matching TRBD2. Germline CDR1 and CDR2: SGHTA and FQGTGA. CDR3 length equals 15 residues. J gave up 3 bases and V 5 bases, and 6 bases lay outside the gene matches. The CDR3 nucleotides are TGTGCCAGCAGCCCGGGACTAGACCTCTACAATGAGCAGTTCTTC. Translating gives CASSPGLDLYNEQFF. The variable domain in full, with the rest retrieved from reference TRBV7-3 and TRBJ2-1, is GAGVSQTPSNKVTEKGKYVELRCDPISGHTALYWYRQSLGQGPEFLIYFQGTGAADDSGLPNDRFFAVRPEGSVSTLKIQRTERGDSAVYLCASSPGLDLYNEQFFGPGTRLTVL.

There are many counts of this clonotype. The CDR3 sequence is CASSQGGGASDTQYF. In DNA, the CDR3 is TGTGCCAGCAGCCAAGGCGGGGGGGCCTCTGATACGCAGTATTTT. The rearrangement uses TRBV3-1 and TRBJ2-3, with 9 bases matching TRBD2. The CDR3 totals 15 residues. With 1 base clipped from V and 6 bases from J, the junction kept 5 bases outside the gene matches. Germline CDR1 is LGHDT and CDR2 is YNNKEL (reference sequence).

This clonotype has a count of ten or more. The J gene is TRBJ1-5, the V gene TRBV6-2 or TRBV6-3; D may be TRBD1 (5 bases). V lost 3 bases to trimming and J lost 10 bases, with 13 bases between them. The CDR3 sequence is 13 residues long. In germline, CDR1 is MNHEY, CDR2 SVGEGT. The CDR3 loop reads CASSYLAGSPQHF. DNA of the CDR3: TGTGCCAGCAGTTATCTTGCAGGGAGCCCCCAGCATTTT.

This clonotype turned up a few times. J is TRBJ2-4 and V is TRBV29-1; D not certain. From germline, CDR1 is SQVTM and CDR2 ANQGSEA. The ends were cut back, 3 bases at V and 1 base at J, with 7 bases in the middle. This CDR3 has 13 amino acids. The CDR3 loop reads CSVEPAAKNIQYF. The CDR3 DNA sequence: TGCAGCGTTGAGCCAGCGGCCAAAAACATTCAGTACTTC.

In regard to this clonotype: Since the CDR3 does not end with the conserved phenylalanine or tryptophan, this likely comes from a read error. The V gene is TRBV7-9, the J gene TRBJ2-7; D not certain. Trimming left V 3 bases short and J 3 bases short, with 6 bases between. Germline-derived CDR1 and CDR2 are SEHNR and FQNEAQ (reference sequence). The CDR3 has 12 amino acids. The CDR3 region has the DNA TGTGCCAGCAGCTTGGGCAGCTACGAGCAGTACTCC. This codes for CASSLGSYEQYS.

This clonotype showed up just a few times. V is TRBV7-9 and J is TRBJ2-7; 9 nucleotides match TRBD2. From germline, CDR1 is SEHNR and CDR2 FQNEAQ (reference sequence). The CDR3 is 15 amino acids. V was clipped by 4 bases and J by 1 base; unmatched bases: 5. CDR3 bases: TGTGCCAGCAGCTCCGGACTAGCGAAGTCCTACGAGCAGTACTTC. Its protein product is CASSSGLAKSYEQYF.

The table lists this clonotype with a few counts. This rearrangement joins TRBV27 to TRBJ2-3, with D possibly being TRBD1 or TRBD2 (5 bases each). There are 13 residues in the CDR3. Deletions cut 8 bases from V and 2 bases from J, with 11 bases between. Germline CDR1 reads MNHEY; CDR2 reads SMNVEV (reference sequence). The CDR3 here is CASGTGTTDTQYF. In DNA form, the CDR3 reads TGTGCCAGCGGGACGGGGACCACAGATACGCAGTATTTT.

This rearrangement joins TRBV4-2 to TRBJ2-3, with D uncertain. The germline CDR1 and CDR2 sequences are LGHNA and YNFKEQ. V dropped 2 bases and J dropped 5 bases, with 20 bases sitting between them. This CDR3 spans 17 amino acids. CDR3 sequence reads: CASSQLSATTLIDTQYF. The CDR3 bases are TGTGCCAGCAGCCAATTAAGCGCGACAACGCTTATAGATACGCAGTATTTT.

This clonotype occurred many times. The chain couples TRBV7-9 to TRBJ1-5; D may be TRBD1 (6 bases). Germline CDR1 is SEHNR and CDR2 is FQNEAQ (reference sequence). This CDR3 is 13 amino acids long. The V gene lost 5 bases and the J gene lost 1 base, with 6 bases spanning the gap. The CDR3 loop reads CASSGQSNQPQHF. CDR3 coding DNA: TGTGCCAGCAGCGGACAGAGCAATCAGCCCCAGCATTTT.

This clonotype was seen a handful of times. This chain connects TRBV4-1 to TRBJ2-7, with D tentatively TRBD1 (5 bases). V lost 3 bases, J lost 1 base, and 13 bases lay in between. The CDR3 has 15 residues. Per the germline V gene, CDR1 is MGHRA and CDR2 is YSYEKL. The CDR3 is CASSQQGSTSYEQYF. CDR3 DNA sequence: TGCGCCAGCAGCCAGCAGGGCTCCACTTCCTACGAGCAGTACTTC.

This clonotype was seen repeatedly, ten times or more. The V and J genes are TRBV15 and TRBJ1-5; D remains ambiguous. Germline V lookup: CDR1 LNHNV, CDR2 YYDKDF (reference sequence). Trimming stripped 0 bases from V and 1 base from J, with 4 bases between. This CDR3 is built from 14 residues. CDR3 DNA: TGTGCCACCAGCAGAGAACGCAGCAATCAGCCCCAGCATTTT. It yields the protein CATSRERSNQPQHF.

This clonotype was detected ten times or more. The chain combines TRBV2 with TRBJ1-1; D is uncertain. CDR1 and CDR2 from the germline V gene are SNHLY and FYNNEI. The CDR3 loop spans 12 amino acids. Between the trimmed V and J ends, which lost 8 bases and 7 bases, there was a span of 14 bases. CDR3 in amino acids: CASREPLVEAFF. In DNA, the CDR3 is TGTGCCAGCCGGGAGCCGCTCGTTGAAGCTTTCTTT. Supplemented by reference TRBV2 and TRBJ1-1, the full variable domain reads EPEVTQTPSHQVTQMGQEVILRCVPISNHLYFYWYRQILGQKVEFLVSFYNNEISEKSEIFDDQFSVERPDGSNFTLKIRSTKLEDSAMYFCASREPLVEAFFGQGTRLTVV.

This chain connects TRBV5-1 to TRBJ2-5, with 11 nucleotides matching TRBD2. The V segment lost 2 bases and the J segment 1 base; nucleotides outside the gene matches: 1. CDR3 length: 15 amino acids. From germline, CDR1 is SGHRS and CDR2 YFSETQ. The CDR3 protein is CASSFSGGAQETQYF. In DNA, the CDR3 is TGCGCCAGCAGCTTTAGCGGGGGGGCCCAAGAGACCCAGTACTTC.

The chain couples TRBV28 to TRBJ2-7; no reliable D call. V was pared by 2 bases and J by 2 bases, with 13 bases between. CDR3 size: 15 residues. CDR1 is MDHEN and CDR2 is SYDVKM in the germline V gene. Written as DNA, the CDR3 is TGTGCCAGCAGTTTAGTCCATCTTGGAACCTACGAGCAGTACTTC. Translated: CASSLVHLGTYEQYF.

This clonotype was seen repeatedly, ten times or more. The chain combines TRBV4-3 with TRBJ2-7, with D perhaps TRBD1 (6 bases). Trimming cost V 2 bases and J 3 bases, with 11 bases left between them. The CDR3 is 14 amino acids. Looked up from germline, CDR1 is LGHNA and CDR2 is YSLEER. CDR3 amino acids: CASSQNYRDYEQYF. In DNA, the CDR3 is TGCGCCAGCAGCCAAAATTACAGGGACTACGAGCAGTACTTC.

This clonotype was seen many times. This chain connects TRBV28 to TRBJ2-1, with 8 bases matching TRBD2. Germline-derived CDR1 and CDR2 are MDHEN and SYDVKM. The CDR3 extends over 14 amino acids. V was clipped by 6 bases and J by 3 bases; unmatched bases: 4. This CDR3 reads CASSLLAGYNEQFF. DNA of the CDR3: TGTGCCAGCAGCCTGCTAGCGGGCTACAATGAGCAGTTCTTC. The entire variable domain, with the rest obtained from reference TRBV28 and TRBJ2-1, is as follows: DVKVTQSSRYLVKRTGEKVFLECVQDMDHENMFWYRQDPGLGLRLIYFSYDVKMKEKGDIPEGYSVSREKKERFSLILESASTNQTSMYLCASSLLAGYNEQFFGPGTRLTVL.

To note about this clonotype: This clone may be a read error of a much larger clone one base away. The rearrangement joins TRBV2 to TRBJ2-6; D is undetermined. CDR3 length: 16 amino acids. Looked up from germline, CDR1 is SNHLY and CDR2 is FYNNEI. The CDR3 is CAGSETPLSGANVLTF. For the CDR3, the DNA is TGTGCCGGCAGTGAGACCCCGCTTTCTGGGGCCAACGTCCTGACTTTC.